This record concerns one T cell receptor (beta chain) sequence. With 3 bases clipped from V and 7 bases from J, the junction kept 6 bases outside the gene matches. The germline gives CDR1 SGHNT, CDR2 YYREEE (reference sequence). This CDR3 contains 15 residues. The data were obtained in a study of shared clonotypes between healthy human individuals. The table came from immunoSEQ multiplex PCR; TCRdb's copy has only in-frame clones and leaves some out. This sample yields around 550,000 clones, of which 95% to 97% are seen a single time; about 0.064% belongs to the top ten. Donors were healthy HIV-negative adults without recently reported acute infections or vaccinations.

The material sequenced was naive CD4+ T cells sorted from blood. The sample's subset: CD45RA+ positively selected. This sequence originates from a woman aged 30 to 39 in good health. The chain joins TRBV5-4 to TRBJ2-5; 13 positions match TRBD2. CDR3 sequence: CASSSGLAGEVTQYF. The CDR3 region has the DNA TGTGCCAGCAGCTCCGGACTAGCGGGAGAGGTGACCCAGTACTTC.